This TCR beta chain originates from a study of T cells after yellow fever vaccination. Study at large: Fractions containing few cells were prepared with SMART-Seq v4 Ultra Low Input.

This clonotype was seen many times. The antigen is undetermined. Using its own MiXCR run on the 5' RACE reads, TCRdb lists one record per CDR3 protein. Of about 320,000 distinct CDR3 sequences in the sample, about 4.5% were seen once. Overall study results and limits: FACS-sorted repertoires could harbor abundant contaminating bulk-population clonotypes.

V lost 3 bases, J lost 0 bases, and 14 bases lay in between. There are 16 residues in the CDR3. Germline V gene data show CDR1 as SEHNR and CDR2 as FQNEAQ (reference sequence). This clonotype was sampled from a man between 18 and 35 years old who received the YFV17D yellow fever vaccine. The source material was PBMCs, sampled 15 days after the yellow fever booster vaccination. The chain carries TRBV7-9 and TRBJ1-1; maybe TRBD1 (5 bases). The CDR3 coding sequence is TGTGCCAGCAGCTTTTTCGTAGACAGCCTGAACACTGAAGCTTTCTTT. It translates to CASSFFVDSLNTEAFF.